A selection of T cell receptor beta chains follows, all from one sample in a study of control samples from healthy donors and cancer patients. TCRdb keeps only in-frame clones here, not all; method: immunoSEQ multiplex PCR. The table lists about 82,000 clones, 80% to 90% of them singletons. The sample was blood. The receptors derive from a middle-aged man in good health. Both conserved end residues are part of each CDR3. A D gene is named only where the DNA matches it firmly. A clone size is listed for some rows: how often the clone was seen (once, few, many), or a class if it is expanded.

j_call	clone_size	v_call	d_call	cdr3_nt	cdr3_aa
TRBJ1-2	NA	TRBV5-1	TRBD1	TGCGCCAGCAGCTTGGCCCTAATTGGACAGGGCTATGGCTACACCTTC	CASSLALIGQGYGYTF
TRBJ1-1	NA	TRBV9	TRBD1	TGTGCCAGCAGCGTAGCACAGGGGGCCGTGAACACTGAAGCTTTCTTT	CASSVAQGAVNTEAFF
TRBJ1-1	NA	TRBV7-9	TRBD1	TGTGCCAGCAGCTCCCAGGGGGGAACTGAAGCTTTCTTT	CASSSQGGTEAFF
TRBJ2-1	NA	TRBV5-6	TRBD2	TGTGCCAGCAGACGACTAGCGGGAGTAGGAAATGAGCAGTTCTTC	CASRRLAGVGNEQFF
TRBJ1-1	once	TRBV28	TRBD1	TGTGCCAGCAGGTGGACAGGGACTTTGAACACTGAAGCTTTCTTT	CASRWTGTLNTEAFF
TRBJ2-3	NA	TRBV5-5	NA	TGTGCCAGCAGCTTGGACGGGGATACGCAGTATTTT	CASSLDGDTQYF
TRBJ2-3	NA	TRBV2	NA	TGTGCCAGCAGTGAAATAGATACGCAGTATTTT	CASSEIDTQYF
TRBJ2-1	NA	TRBV11-2	NA	TGTGCCAGCAGCTTAGCACAGGGAAGCTACAATGAGCAGTTCTTC	CASSLAQGSYNEQFF
TRBJ1-1	NA	TRBV10-1	NA	TGCGCCAGCAGTGAGTCGGTGGGGGTGAGTGAAGCTTTCTTT	CASSESVGVSEAFF
TRBJ2-7	few	TRBV7-9	NA	TGTGCCAGCAGCCTTCTTTCAGGGGTCGGAGAGCAGTACTTC	CASSLLSGVGEQYF
TRBJ2-1	NA	TRBV9	NA	TGTGCCAGCAGCCCCATTCAGGGGTCGAGGAATGAGCAGTTCTTC	CASSPIQGSRNEQFF
TRBJ2-5	NA	TRBV6-2/TRBV6-3	NA	TGTGCCAGCAGTTCCGGCCTTTTAGCAGGCCTCCAAGAGACCCAGTACTTC	CASSSGLLAGLQETQYF
TRBJ1-6	NA	TRBV5-1	NA	TGCGCCAGCAGCTTGGTCTCGGGACAAAATTCACCCCTCCACTTT	CASSLVSGQNSPLHF
TRBJ2-3	few	TRBV9	NA	TGTGCCAGCAGTGGTCGCGGCGAGGGCACAGATACGCAGTATTTT	CASSGRGEGTDTQYF
TRBJ1-5	NA	TRBV6-1	NA	TGTGCCAGCAGTGAATGGGGCCTGAGCAATCAGCCCCAGCATTTT	CASSEWGLSNQPQHF
TRBJ2-2	NA	TRBV6-1	TRBD2	TGTGCCAGCAGTGAGAGGGGGCTAGCGGGAGGCACCGGGGAGCTGTTTTTT	CASSERGLAGGTGELFF